This T cell receptor beta chain was profiled in a study of shared clonotypes between healthy human individuals. The table lists this clone with a count of one. Clones were sequenced by immunoSEQ multiplex PCR, and TCRdb holds only the in-frame ones, with some missing. In the table there are 2,500,000 or so clones, approximately 90% of which are singletons. The clonotype was recovered from a young man in good health. Some clones in this sample may be carry-over from other donors' samples. The source material was naive CD4+ T cells from PBMCs. Subset: CD45RA+ positively selected.

In nucleotides, the CDR3 is TGTGCTAGTGGTTCAACAGGTGCAAGAGGAGAGACCCAGTACTTC. Translating gives CASGSTGARGETQYF. This chain connects TRBV12-5 to TRBJ2-5, with D perhaps TRBD1 (5 bases). CDR1 and CDR2 (germline): LGHNT, FRNRAP. V gave up 4 bases and J gave up 4 bases, with 16 bases separating them. The CDR3 totals 15 residues.